These 11 T cell receptor beta chains came from one sample sequenced in a study of follicular helper T cells after annual influenza vaccination. The time point is: 2015-2016 season, 7 days after influenza vaccination. The table came from immunoSEQ multiplex PCR; TCRdb's copy has only in-frame clones and leaves some out. The repertoire has roughly 6,600 clones, over 80% of them found once; the top ten carry roughly 1.5%. The specimen was CXCR5+ CD38- circulating T follicular helper cells from blood, collected 7 days after influenza vaccination. Noted subset: circulating Tfh, non-naive CD4+CXCR5+PD-1+ (ICOS+CD38+ or ICOS-CD38-). These receptors were obtained from an adult who received the influenza vaccine.

The chain combines TRBV6-5 with TRBJ1-1; D uncertain. Trimming cost V 1 base and J 3 bases, with 12 bases left between them. Germline CDR1 MNHEY, CDR2 SVGAGI. The CDR3 runs to 15 residues. CDR3 residues: CASSYFGSGYTEAFF. The CDR3 bases are TGTGCCAGCAGTTACTTCGGGAGTGGGTACACTGAAGCTTTCTTT.

The rearrangement uses TRBV18 and TRBJ2-7, with D perhaps TRBD1 (5 bases). With 0 bases removed from V and 6 bases from J, the gap between germline ends came to 15 bases. Germline assignment: CDR1 KGHSH and CDR2 LQKENI. The length of the CDR3 is 15 residues. The CDR3: CASSPPGRGSIEQYF. In DNA form, the CDR3 reads TGTGCCAGCTCACCACCGGGAAGGGGATCCATCGAGCAGTACTTC. The entire variable domain, with the rest obtained from reference TRBV18 and TRBJ2-7, is as follows: NAGVMQNPRHLVRRRGQEARLRCSPMKGHSHVYWYRQLPEEGLKFMVYLQKENIIDESGMPKERFSAEFPKEGPSILRIQQVVRGDSAAYFCASSPPGRGSIEQYFGPGTRLTVT.

Here the CDR3 reads CASSPWVGGAAYGYTF. In nucleotides, the CDR3 is TGTGCCAGCAGTCCTTGGGTTGGGGGGGCAGCCTATGGCTACACCTTC. V usage is TRBV27 and J usage is TRBJ1-2; TRBD1 might be the D (6 bases). Trimming stripped 5 bases from V and 4 bases from J, with 20 bases between. There are 16 residues in the CDR3. Germline CDR1 is MNHEY and CDR2 is SMNVEV (reference sequence).

The chain couples TRBV28 to TRBJ1-5, with a tentative D call TRBD1 (5 bases). V lost 4 bases and J lost 5, with 18 bases in between. The CDR3 contains 16 residues. Germline CDR1 is MDHEN and CDR2 is SYDVKM. DNA of the CDR3: TGTGCCAGCAGTTCCGGGATGGGGGTTGGAGATCAGCCCCAGCATTTT. Translation: CASSSGMGVGDQPQHF. The whole variable domain, filled in from reference TRBV28 and TRBJ1-5, reads DVKVTQSSRYLVKRTGEKVFLECVQDMDHENMFWYRQDPGLGLRLIYFSYDVKMKEKGDIPEGYSVSREKKERFSLILESASTNQTSMYLCASSSGMGVGDQPQHFGDGTRLSIL.

This sequence joins TRBV6-1 and TRBJ2-7, with 7 bases identical to TRBD1. V trimming: 6 bases; J trimming: 3 bases; junction bases outside the gene matches: 8. The CDR3 loop spans 14 amino acids. CDR1 is MNHNS and CDR2 is SASEGT in the germline V gene. The CDR3 protein is CASSTGTANYEQYF. CDR3 DNA: TGTGCCAGCAGCACCGGGACAGCAAACTACGAGCAGTACTTC.

V usage is TRBV5-1 and J usage is TRBJ2-6, with D tentatively TRBD1 (5 bases). There are 17 residues in the CDR3. Trimming left V 0 bases short and J 4 bases short, with 14 bases between. Germline lookup yields CDR1 SGHRS and CDR2 YFSETQ. The DNA of the CDR3 is TGCGCCAGCAGCTTGGAGGTGCCAGGGTCCGGGGCCAACGTCCTGACTTTC. It is translated as CASSLEVPGSGANVLTF.

V gene TRBV29-1 combines with J gene TRBJ1-3, with a tentative D call TRBD1 (6 bases). Germline loops: CDR1 SQVTM, CDR2 ANQGSEA. The V gene lost 5 bases and the J gene lost 4 bases, with 15 bases spanning the gap. This CDR3 has 14 amino acids. DNA of the CDR3: TGCAGCGTTATGACGGGGGCGCGGGGAAACACCATATATTTT. Translated: CSVMTGARGNTIYF.

The chain is built from TRBV5-5 and TRBJ2-7; D perhaps matches TRBD1 (6 bases). The CDR3 sequence is 15 residues long. Germline CDR1 reads SGHKS; CDR2 reads YYEKEE (reference sequence). Trimming pared 0 bases from V and 0 bases from J, leaving 10 bases between. CDR3 in DNA: TGTGCCAGCAGCTTGGACAGGGCGCCCTCCTACGAGCAGTACTTC. It yields the protein CASSLDRAPSYEQYF.

V and J are TRBV2 and TRBJ1-2, with 9 bases identical to TRBD1. V lost 6 bases, J lost 8 bases, and 7 bases stayed unmatched. Germline V CDR1 and CDR2: SNHLY, FYNNEI. CDR3 length: 13 residues. CDR3 nucleotides: TGTGCCAGCAGCTCGGACAGGGGAAAGGGCTACACCTTC. Its translation is CASSSDRGKGYTF.

The gene calls are TRBV9 and TRBJ2-4, with 9 bases identical to TRBD2. From germline, CDR1 is SGDLS and CDR2 YYNGEE. Trimming cost V 3 bases and J 8 bases; bases outside gene matches: 3. There are 13 residues in the CDR3. DNA of the CDR3: TGTGCCAGCAGCGCTAGCGGGACCGACATTCAGTACTTC. Translated: CASSASGTDIQYF.

The chain joins TRBV5-1 to TRBJ1-1; TRBD1 might be the D (5 bases). V lost 3 bases, J lost 4 bases, and 10 bases lay in between. CDR1 and CDR2 (germline): SGHRS, YFSETQ. The CDR3 contains 13 residues. CDR3 sequence (DNA): TGCGCCAGCAGCTGGGACTTAATCACTGAAGCTTTCTTT. It yields the protein CASSWDLITEAFF.